Listed below are T cell receptor beta chains from one sample, sequenced in a study of blood T cell repertoires in COVID-19. The assay was immunoSEQ multiplex PCR, and TCRdb's table has in-frame clones only and misses some. The profile shows some 97,000 clones, over 65% of them singletons. The material sequenced was peripheral blood. The source of these receptors is a human donor in a cohort sampled during active COVID-19. CDR3s include the opening cysteine and the closing phenylalanine or tryptophan. The D gene is left open where the match is weak. Part of the rows lack a size; the others show once, few, many or a class for expanded clones.

j_gene | v_gene | abundance | d_gene | CDR3nt | CDR3aa
TRBJ2-7 | TRBV12-3/TRBV12-4 | - | TRBD1 | TGTGCCAGCAGCCCCCTGACAGGGAACGAGCAGTACTTC | CASSPLTGNEQYF
TRBJ2-1 | TRBV5-6 | - | TRBD1 | TGTGCCAGCAGCTTGGATGGGACAGCTACCAATGAGCAGTTCTTC | CASSLDGTATNEQFF
TRBJ2-7 | TRBV7-2 | - | TRBD2 | TGTGCCAGCAGCCAAACGACTAGCGGGAGCGGGGAGCAGTACTTC | CASSQTTSGSGEQYF
TRBJ2-1 | TRBV6-5 | - | - | TGTGCCAGCAGTTACTCGAGCCCCCGCTACAATGAGCAGTTCTTC | CASSYSSPRYNEQFF
TRBJ2-7 | TRBV12-5 | - | - | TGTGCTAGTGGTGCGGGGGACAACCGGGCCGAGCAGTACTTC | CASGAGDNRAEQYF
TRBJ1-2 | TRBV9 | - | - | TGTGCCAGCAGCGTAGGACAAATTGCTAACTATGGCTACACCTTC | CASSVGQIANYGYTF
TRBJ1-1 | TRBV6-4 | few | - | TGTGCCAGCAGCGCCAGCAGCGGGGGCACTGAAGCTTTCTTT | CASSASSGGTEAFF
TRBJ1-6 | TRBV4-1 | - | - | TGCGCCAGCAGCCAAGAGGCAACAGGGTTTAATTCACCCCTCCACTTT | CASSQEATGFNSPLHF
TRBJ2-2 | TRBV2 | - | TRBD2 | TGTGCCAGCAGGCGAGCGGGACCCGCGAACACCGGGGAGCTGTTTTTT | CASRRAGPANTGELFF
TRBJ1-1 | TRBV11-2 | - | - | TGTGCCAGCAGACCAGGGTTGGGGAACACTGAAGCTTTCTTT | CASRPGLGNTEAFF
TRBJ1-1 | TRBV5-6 | - | TRBD1 | TGTGCCAGCAGCCCAGTGGGACAGGGGAACACTGAAGCTTTCTTT | CASSPVGQGNTEAFF
TRBJ2-7 | TRBV6-6 | - | TRBD2 | TGTGCCAGCAGACGAGCGGGAGTGAGCTCCTACGAGCAGTACTTC | CASRRAGVSSYEQYF
TRBJ2-5 | TRBV5-5 | - | TRBD2 | TGTGCCAGCAGCTTTAGCGGGATCTCTTGGGAGACCCAGTACTTC | CASSFSGISWETQYF
TRBJ2-7 | TRBV5-6 | - | TRBD2 | TGTGCCAGCAGCTCCCTCCCTAGCGGGGGCTACGAGCAGTACTTC | CASSSLPSGGYEQYF
TRBJ1-2 | TRBV5-1 | - | - | TGCGCCAGCAGCCACGGGTCGAGGGATAGCTACACCTTC | CASSHGSRDSYTF
TRBJ2-3 | TRBV5-5 | - | - | TGTGCCAGCAGCCGAGGGACTCCCCCTTCTGTAGATACGCAGTATTTT | CASSRGTPPSVDTQYF
TRBJ2-7 | TRBV2 | - | - | TGTGCCAGCGGAAGGAGTGCCTACGAGCAGTACTTC | CASGRSAYEQYF
TRBJ1-2 | TRBV6-5 | - | TRBD1 | TGTGCCAGCAGTTACTCCGGACAGGGGGCGGATGGCTACACCTTC | CASSYSGQGADGYTF
TRBJ2-2 | TRBV6-6 | once | - | TGTGCCGTAGCACCGGCCGGGGAGCTGTTTTTT | CAVAPAGELFF
TRBJ2-3 | TRBV5-8 | - | TRBD2 | TGTGCCAGCAGCCGCTTAGCGGGGGCGGGAGATACGCAGTATTTT | CASSRLAGAGDTQYF
TRBJ2-2 | TRBV11-2 | - | - | TGTGCCAGCAGCTCTGGACTGAACACCGGGGAGCTGTTTTTT | CASSSGLNTGELFF
TRBJ2-7 | TRBV21-1 | - | - | TGTGCCAGCGGTGTAGCGGGGGCTTACGAGCAGTACTTC | CASGVAGAYEQYF
TRBJ1-2 | TRBV11-2 | - | - | TGTGCCAGCAGCTTAGATCGTCGGCAGGGCCCGGACACCTTC | CASSLDRRQGPDTF
TRBJ2-5 | TRBV18 | once | TRBD2 | TGTGCCAGCTGGGGGGGAGTCACCCCAGAGACCCAGTACTTC | CASWGGVTPETQYF
TRBJ2-1 | TRBV11-3 | - | TRBD2 | TGTGCCAGCCGTGCCAGCGGGGGGGTTCAGTTCTTC | CASRASGGVQFF
TRBJ2-5 | TRBV5-1 | - | TRBD2 | TGCGCCAGCGGGACTAGCGGGAGGAAAGAGACCCAGTACTTC | CASGTSGRKETQYF
TRBJ2-1 | TRBV19 | - | TRBD2 | TGTGCCAGTAGTATAGGCCGGGGGGCCTACAATGAGCAGTTCTTC | CASSIGRGAYNEQFF
TRBJ1-2 | TRBV7-2 | - | - | TGTGCCAGCAGCCAATGGGCGGAGGGAGGTGGCTACACCTTC | CASSQWAEGGGYTF
TRBJ1-2 | TRBV4-3 | - | - | TGCGCCAGCAGCCAAGAGGAGGGTCTCGGTAGTGGCTACACCTTC | CASSQEEGLGSGYTF
TRBJ1-1 | TRBV19 | - | - | TGTGCCAGTAGTATACCGGGTAGGGGTGTGACTGAAGCTTTCTTT | CASSIPGRGVTEAFF
TRBJ2-1 | TRBV11-2 | once | TRBD2 | TGTGCCAGCAGCATGACTAGCGGAACCTACAATGAGCAGTTCTTC | CASSMTSGTYNEQFF
TRBJ2-7 | TRBV5-4 | - | TRBD1 | TGTGCCAGCAGAAGGGACAGGGGGCTAAACGAGCAGTACTTC | CASRRDRGLNEQYF
TRBJ1-4 | TRBV4-1 | - | TRBD1 | TGCGCCAGCAGCTCCGGACAGGGACTGGGTGAAAAACTGTTTTTT | CASSSGQGLGEKLFF
TRBJ2-1 | TRBV2 | few | TRBD2 | TGTGCCAGCAGTGAGTACCTAGCGGGGGTTTATGAGCAGTTCTTC | CASSEYLAGVYEQFF
TRBJ2-5 | TRBV3-1/TRBV3-2 | - | TRBD2 | TGTGCCAGCAGTCAACCAAGCGGGACTAGAGAGACCCAGTACTTC | CASSQPSGTRETQYF
TRBJ1-1 | TRBV27 | - | - | TGTGCCAGCACCTTAACGGGGGGGACGGCGTCTGAAGCTTTCTTT | CASTLTGGTASEAFF
TRBJ2-7 | TRBV30 | - | TRBD1 | TGTGCCTGGAGTCACTTCCTTGGGACAGGGCCCTACGAGCAGTACTTC | CAWSHFLGTGPYEQYF
TRBJ2-5 | TRBV3-1/TRBV3-2 | - | - | TGTGCCAGCAGCCAGCAGGGGCGAGAGACCCAGTACTTC | CASSQQGRETQYF
TRBJ1-5 | TRBV4-1 | once | TRBD1 | TGCGCCAGCAGCCAAGAGAGAGTTCGACAGGGATCAAATAGCAATCAGCCCCAGCATTTT | CASSQERVRQGSNSNQPQHF
TRBJ1-6 | TRBV19 | - | - | TGTGCCAGTAGTATAGACCCTTCAGGGAATCTATCACCCCTCCACTTT | CASSIDPSGNLSPLHF
TRBJ2-7 | TRBV10-2 | - | TRBD2 | TGCGCCAGCAGGACTAGCGGCTCCTACGAGCAGTACTTC | CASRTSGSYEQYF
TRBJ2-5 | TRBV3-1/TRBV3-2 | - | TRBD1 | TGTGCCAGCAGCCAGGATGACAGGGGGCAAGAGACCCAGTACTTC | CASSQDDRGQETQYF
TRBJ2-3 | TRBV20-1 | - | TRBD2 | TGCAGTGCTAGTTCCGGGAGGGCCGTAGATACGCAGTATTTT | CSASSGRAVDTQYF
TRBJ1-2 | TRBV4-1 | once | TRBD1 | TGCGCCAGCAGCCAAGATTCAGGGGGGAACTATGGCTACACCTTC | CASSQDSGGNYGYTF
TRBJ2-3 | TRBV9 | - | - | TGTGCCAGCAGCGCCACTACACCCCTGAGCACAGATACGCAGTATTTT | CASSATTPLSTDTQYF
TRBJ1-1 | TRBV19 | - | TRBD1 | TGTGCCAGTAATCACAGGGGGCGAAACACTGAAGCTTTCTTT | CASNHRGRNTEAFF
TRBJ1-3 | TRBV18 | - | - | TGTGCCAGCTCACAGGGACAAACCTCTGGAAACACCATATATTTT | CASSQGQTSGNTIYF